This T cell receptor (beta chain) was documented in a study of blood T cell repertoires in COVID-19 (TCRdb year 2020). Notes on the research overall: Samples covering the acute and convalescent phases of COVID-19 were provided by collaborators in the United States, Italy and Spain. Samples came from the ongoing ImmuneRACE study (first 160 participants) plus 1,254 subjects from 6 global collaborators. The repertoires were made available in a free public database intended to serve as a resource for research on the immune response to SARS-CoV-2. HLA class I and class II types, where available, came from metadata supplied by the sample provider rather than from assay-based typing. The dataset comprised deeply sampled blood TCRbeta repertoires from subjects exposed to, actively infected with, or recovered from COVID-19. Nearly every sample came with metadata listing a de-identified subject ID, COVID-19 status, age in years and sex. The material from the prospective study consisted of cDNA or gDNA derived from T cells, B-cell-depleted T cells, or PBMCs.

A word on this clone: It has no known antigen specificity. Base qualities are missing; no much larger clone stands one base away.

TCRbeta CDR3 regions were amplified from genomic DNA by means of the immunoSEQ Assay, a bias-controlled multiplex PCR. The study's own analysis went as follows. The number of nucleated cells in each sample was estimated by amplification of reference gene primers within the assay. Sequence reads were collapsed and filtered to measure the absolute abundance of every unique TCRbeta CDR3 rearrangement. For each sample, productive Simpson clonality was calculated as the square root of Simpson's diversity index over productive rearrangements. Imported from immuneACCESS, the table was reduced by TCRdb to in-frame sequences with V and J called. These copies leave out some clones; in studies compared against another copy, an unresolved V gene accounts for under half, and the cause of the remainder is not known. That table supplies the V and J calls and clone size; D and trimming were determined from the DNA. This sample gives some 220,000 clones in total; roughly 84% of them show up just once. Of the sample, 15% to 20% is held by the ten largest clones.

CDR1 SGHNT and CDR2 YENEEA are derived from the germline V gene. The CDR3 measures 17 amino acids from cysteine to phenylalanine. Here the CDR3 DNA is all that survives: 51 bases in frame from base 1. Ends trimmed: V by 5 bases, J by 4 bases; bases unmatched to a gene: 10. Whole blood was collected in K2EDTA tubes by collaborating institutions according to the institutions' own protocols. For TCRbeta analysis, collaborators shipped samples as frozen whole blood, isolated PBMCs, or DNA extracted from either of those sample types. The paper's findings and limits, for the study overall: How much clinical and demographic metadata was included differed by source and by participant, and the metadata was provided uncurated.

The chain is assembled from TRBV11-3 and TRBJ2-5; a stretch of 13 junction bases matches TRBD2. The sample comprised peripheral blood. The TCR was taken from an elderly woman with active or convalescent COVID-19. The base sequence is TGTGCCAGCAGCCTTCGGACTAGCGGGAGTCCCATAGAGACCCAGTACTTC. It translates to CASSLRTSGSPIETQYF.